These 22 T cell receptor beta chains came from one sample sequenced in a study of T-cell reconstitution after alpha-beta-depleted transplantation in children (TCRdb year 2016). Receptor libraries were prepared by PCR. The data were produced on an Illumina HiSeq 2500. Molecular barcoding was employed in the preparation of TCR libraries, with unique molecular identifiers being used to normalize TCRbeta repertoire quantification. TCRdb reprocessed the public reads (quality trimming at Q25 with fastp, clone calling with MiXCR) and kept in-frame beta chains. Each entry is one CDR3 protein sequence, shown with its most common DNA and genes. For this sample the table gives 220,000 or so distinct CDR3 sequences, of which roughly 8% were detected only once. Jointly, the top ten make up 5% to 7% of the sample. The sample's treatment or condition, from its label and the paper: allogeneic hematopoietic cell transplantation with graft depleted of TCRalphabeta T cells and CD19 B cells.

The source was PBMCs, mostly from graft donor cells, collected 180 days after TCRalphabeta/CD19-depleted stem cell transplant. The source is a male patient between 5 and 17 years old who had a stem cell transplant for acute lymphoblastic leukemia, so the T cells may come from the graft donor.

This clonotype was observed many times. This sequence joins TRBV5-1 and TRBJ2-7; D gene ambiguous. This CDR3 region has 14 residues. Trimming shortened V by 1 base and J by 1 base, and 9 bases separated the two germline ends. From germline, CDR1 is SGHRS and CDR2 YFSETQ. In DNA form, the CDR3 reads TGCGCCAGCAGCTTGACAGCTGGATCCTACGAGCAGTACTTC. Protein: CASSLTAGSYEQYF.

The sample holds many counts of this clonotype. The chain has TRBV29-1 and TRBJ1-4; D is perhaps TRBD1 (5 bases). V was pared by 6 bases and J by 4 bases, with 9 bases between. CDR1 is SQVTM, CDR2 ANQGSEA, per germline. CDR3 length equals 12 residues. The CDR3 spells CSVGRINEKLFF. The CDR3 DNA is TGCAGCGTGGGACGGATTAATGAAAAACTGTTTTTT.

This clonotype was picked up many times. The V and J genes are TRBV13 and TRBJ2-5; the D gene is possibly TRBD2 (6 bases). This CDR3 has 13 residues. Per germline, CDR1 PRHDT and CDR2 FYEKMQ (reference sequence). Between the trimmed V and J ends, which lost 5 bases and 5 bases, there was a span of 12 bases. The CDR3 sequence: CASSTGLHETQYF. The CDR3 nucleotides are TGTGCCAGCAGCACGGGACTCCATGAGACCCAGTACTTC. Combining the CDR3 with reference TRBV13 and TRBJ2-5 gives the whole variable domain AAGVIQSPRHLIKEKRETATLKCYPIPRHDTVYWYQQGPGQDPQFLISFYEKMQSDKGSIPDRFSAQQFSDYHSELNMSSLELGDSALYFCASSTGLHETQYFGPGTRLLVL.

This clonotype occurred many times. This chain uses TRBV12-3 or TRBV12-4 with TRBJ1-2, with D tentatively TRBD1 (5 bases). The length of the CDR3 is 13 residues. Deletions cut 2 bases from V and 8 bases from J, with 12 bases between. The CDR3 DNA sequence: TGTGCCAGCAGTTTACGTCCCTCAGGGGGCTACACCTTC. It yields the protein CASSLRPSGGYTF.

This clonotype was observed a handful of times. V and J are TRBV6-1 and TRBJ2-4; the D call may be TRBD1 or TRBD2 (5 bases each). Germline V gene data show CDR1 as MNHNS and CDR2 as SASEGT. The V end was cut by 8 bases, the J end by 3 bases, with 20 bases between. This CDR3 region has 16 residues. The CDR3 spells CASSDSQGSGKNIQYF. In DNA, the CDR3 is TGTGCCAGCTCAGACAGCCAGGGCAGCGGCAAAAACATTCAGTACTTC.

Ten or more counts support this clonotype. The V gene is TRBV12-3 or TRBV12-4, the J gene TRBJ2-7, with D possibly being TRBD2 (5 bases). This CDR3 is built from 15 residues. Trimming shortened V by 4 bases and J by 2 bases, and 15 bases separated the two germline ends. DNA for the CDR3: TGTGCCAGCAGTTCCCCCCTCAGCGGCCCCTACGAGCAGTACTTC. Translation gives CASSSPLSGPYEQYF.

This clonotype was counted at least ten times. CDR3 sequence (DNA): TGTGCCAGCCTATCTTGGGACAGGGAGCAGTTCTTC. This encodes CASLSWDREQFF. This chain links TRBV6-6 with TRBJ2-1; 8 bases are a match to TRBD1. Germline CDR1 and CDR2: MNHNY and SVGAGI (reference sequence). The CDR3 has 12 residues. Losses at the gene ends were 8 bases for V and 10 bases for J; bases not matched to a gene: 7.

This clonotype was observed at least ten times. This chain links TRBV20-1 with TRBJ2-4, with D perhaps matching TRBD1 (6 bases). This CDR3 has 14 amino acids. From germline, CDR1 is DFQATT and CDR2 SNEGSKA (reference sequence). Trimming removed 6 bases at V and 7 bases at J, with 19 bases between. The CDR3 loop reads CSAHPGALGNIQYF. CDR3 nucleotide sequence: TGCAGTGCCCACCCAGGGGCACTAGGGAACATTCAGTACTTC.

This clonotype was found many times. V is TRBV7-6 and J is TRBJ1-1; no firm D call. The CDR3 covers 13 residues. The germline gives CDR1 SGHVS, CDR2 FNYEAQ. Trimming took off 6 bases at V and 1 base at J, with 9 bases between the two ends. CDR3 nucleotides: TGTGCCAGCAGATGGCACTGGAACACTGAAGCTTTCTTT. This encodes CASRWHWNTEAFF.

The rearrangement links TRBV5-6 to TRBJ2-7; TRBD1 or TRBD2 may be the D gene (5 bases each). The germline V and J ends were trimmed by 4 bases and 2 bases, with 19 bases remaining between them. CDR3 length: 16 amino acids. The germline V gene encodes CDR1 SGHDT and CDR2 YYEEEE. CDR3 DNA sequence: TGTGCCAGCAGCGTTTCAGGGTGGGGGAGAGCCTACGAGCAGTACTTC. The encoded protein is CASSVSGWGRAYEQYF.

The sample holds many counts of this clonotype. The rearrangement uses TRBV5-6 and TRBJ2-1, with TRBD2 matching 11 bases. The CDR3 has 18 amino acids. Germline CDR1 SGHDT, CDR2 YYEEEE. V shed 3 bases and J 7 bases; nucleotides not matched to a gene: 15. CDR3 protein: CASSSLYLTSGGLNEQFF. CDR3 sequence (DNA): TGTGCCAGCAGCTCTCTCTATCTAACTAGCGGGGGCCTTAATGAGCAGTTCTTC. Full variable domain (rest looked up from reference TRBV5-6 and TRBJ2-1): DAGVTQSPTHLIKTRGQQVTLRCSPKSGHDTVSWYQQALGQGPQFIFQYYEEEERQRGNFPDRFSGHQFPNYSSELNVNALLLGDSALYLCASSSLYLTSGGLNEQFFGPGTRLTVL.

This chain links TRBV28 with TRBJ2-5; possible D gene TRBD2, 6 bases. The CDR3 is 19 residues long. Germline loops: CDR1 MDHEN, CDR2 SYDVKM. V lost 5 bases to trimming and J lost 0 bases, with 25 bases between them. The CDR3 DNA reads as TGTGCCAGCAGTCCTCTGATATCCCTTTTAGCGGACCACCAAGAGACCCAGTACTTC. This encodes CASSPLISLLADHQETQYF.

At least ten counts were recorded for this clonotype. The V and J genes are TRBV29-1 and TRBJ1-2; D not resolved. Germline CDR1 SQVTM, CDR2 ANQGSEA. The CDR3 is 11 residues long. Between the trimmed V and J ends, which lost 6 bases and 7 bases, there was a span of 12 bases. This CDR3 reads CSVFPAGGYTF. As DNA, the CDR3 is TGCAGCGTATTCCCCGCAGGTGGCTACACCTTC.

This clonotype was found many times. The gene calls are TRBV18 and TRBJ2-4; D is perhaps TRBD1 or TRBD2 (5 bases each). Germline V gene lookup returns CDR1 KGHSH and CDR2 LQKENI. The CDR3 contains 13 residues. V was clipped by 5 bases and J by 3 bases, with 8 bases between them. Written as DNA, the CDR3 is TGTGCCAGCTCAGTGGGGGTCAAAAACATTCAGTACTTC. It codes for CASSVGVKNIQYF.

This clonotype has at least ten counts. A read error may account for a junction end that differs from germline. CDR3 sequence (DNA): TGTGCTAGCAGCTTAGCCTCGGGCTTCAGAGCATCCGAGCAGTACTTC. It yields the protein CASSLASGFRASEQYF. The chain joins TRBV7-7 to TRBJ2-7; the D is unclear. This CDR3 has 16 residues. The germline V gene has CDR1 SSHAT and CDR2 FNYEAQ (reference sequence).

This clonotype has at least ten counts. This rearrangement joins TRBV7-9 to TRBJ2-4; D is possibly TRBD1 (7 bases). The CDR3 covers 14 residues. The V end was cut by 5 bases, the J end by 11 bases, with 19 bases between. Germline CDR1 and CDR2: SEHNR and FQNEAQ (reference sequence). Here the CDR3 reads CASSPAGQGGVQYF. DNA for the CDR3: TGTGCCAGCAGCCCCGCCGGGCAGGGGGGTGTTCAGTACTTC.

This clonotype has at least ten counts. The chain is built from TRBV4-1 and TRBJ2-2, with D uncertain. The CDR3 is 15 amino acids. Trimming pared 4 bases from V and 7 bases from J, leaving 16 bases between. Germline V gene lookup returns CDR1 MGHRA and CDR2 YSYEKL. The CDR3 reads CASSPPVDQVGELFF. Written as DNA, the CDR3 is TGCGCCAGCAGCCCACCCGTGGACCAAGTCGGGGAGCTGTTTTTT.

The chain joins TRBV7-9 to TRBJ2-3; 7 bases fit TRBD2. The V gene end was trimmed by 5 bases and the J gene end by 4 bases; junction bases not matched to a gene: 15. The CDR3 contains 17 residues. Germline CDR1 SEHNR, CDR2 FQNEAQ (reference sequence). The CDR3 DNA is TGTGCCAGCAGCGCCCGATTGCGGGAGTGGGGGGCAGATACGCAGTATTTT. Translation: CASSARLREWGADTQYF.

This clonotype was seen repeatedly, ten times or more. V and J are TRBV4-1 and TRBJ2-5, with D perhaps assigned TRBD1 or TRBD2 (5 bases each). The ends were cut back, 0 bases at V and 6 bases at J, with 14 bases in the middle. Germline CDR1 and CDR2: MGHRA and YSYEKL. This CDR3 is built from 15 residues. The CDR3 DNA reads TGCGCCAGCAGCCAAGATCGACCGGGACCCCAGACCCAGTACTTC. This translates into CASSQDRPGPQTQYF.

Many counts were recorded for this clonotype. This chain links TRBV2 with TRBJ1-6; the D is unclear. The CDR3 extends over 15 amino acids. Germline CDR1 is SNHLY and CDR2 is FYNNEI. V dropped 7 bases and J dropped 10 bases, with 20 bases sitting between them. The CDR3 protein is CASINLATSGSPLHF. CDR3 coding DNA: TGTGCCAGCATAAACCTGGCAACTTCGGGATCACCCCTCCACTTT.

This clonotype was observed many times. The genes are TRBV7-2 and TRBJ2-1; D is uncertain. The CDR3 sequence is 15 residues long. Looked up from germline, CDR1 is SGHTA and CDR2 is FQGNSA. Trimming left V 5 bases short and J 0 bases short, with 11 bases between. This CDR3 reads CASSTITSSYNEQFF. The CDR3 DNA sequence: TGTGCCAGCAGCACCATTACGAGCTCCTACAATGAGCAGTTCTTC.

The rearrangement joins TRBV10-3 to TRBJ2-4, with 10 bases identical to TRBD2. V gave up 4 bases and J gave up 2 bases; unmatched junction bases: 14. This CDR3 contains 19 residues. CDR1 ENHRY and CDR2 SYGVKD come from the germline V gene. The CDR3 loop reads CAISGGLSAGGPSKNIQYF. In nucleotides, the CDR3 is TGTGCCATCAGTGGTGGCCTTTCAGCGGGAGGGCCATCCAAAAACATTCAGTACTTC.